The 2 T cell receptor beta chains in this list originate from one sample, sequenced in a study of T cells of healthy individuals. TCRdb used MiXCR to reprocess the 5' RACE reads, holding one entry per CDR3 protein. The table records 100,000 or so distinct CDR3 sequences, under 20% of them present only once. The source is a human donor in good health.

The chain joins TRBV7-2 to TRBJ2-3; D could derive from TRBD1 or TRBD2 (5 bases each). This CDR3 is 12 amino acids long. V was clipped by 8 bases and J by 1 base, with 7 bases between them. CDR1 and CDR2 from the germline V gene are SGHTA and FQGNSA. CDR3 sequence reads: CASRGGTDTQYF. The CDR3 DNA sequence: TGTGCCAGCCGAGGGGGCACAGATACGCAGTATTTT.

The rearrangement links TRBV4-3 to TRBJ2-1, with D possibly being TRBD1 (6 bases). The CDR3 is 15 amino acids. Germline V lookup: CDR1 LGHNA, CDR2 YSLEER. The V gene lost 1 base and the J gene lost 8 bases, with 15 bases spanning the gap. Here the CDR3 reads CASSQVWTATDEQFF. CDR3 nucleotide sequence: TGCGCCAGCAGCCAAGTTTGGACAGCTACGGATGAGCAGTTCTTC.